This T cell receptor (beta chain) was sequenced in a study of OX40 agonist ivuxolimab in advanced cancers. Blood was sampled at baseline, cycle 4 day 1, and cycle 7 day 1. Libraries were prepared by immunoSEQ multiplex PCR; TCRdb keeps only in-frame clonotypes and omits some of them. The sample holds 100,000 or so clones, approximately 95% seen once. The CDR3 totals 13 residues. CDR1 SGHDN and CDR2 FVKESK come from the germline V gene. With 1 base clipped from V and 6 bases from J, the junction kept 2 bases outside the gene matches. The source of this sequence is an adult with an advanced solid tumor such as melanoma, head and neck, liver or kidney cancer. The source material was CD4+ or CD8+ T cells sorted from blood, sampled in a trial of the OX40 agonist ivuxolimab. This sequence joins TRBV14 and TRBJ2-7; 8 bases line up with TRBD1. CDR3 residues: CASSQVDRGEQYF. CDR3 bases: TGTGCCAGCAGCCAAGTCGACAGGGGCGAGCAGTACTTC.